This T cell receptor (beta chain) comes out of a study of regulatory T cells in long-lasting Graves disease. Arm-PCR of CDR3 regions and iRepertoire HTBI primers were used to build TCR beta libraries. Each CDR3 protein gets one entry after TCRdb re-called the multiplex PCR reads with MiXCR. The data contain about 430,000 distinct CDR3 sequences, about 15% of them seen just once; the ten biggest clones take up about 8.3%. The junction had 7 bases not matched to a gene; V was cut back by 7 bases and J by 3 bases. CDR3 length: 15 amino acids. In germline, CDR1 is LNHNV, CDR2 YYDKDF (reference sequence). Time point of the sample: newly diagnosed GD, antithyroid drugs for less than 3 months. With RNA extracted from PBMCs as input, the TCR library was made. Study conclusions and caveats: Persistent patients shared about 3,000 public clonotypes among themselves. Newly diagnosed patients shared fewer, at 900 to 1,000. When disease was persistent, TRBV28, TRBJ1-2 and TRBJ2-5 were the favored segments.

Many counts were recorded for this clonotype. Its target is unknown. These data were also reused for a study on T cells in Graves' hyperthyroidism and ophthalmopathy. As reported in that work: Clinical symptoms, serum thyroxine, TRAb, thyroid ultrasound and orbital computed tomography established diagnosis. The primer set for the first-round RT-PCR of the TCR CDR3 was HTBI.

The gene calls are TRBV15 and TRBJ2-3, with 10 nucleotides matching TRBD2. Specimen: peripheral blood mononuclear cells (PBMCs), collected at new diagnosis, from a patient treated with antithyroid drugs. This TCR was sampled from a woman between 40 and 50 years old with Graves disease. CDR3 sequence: CATTKAGGLTDTQYF. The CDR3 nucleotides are TGTGCCACCACCAAAGCGGGAGGGCTGACAGATACGCAGTATTTT.